The rows below give T cell receptor beta chains drawn from one sample of a study of cytomegalovirus exposure and HLA in healthy donors. Assay: immunoSEQ multiplex PCR; the TCRdb copy retains only in-frame clones and omits some. This table has some 63,000 clones, about 80% appearing once. The sequenced sample consisted of PBMCs. All receptors come from a middle-aged woman in good health and CMV-seronegative. Each CDR3 is given with its conserved first and last residue. Each record gives: CDR3 protein, CDR3 DNA, D gene, J gene, V gene, clone size. D genes are given only for firm matches. Clone size is given for some rows only: seen once, a few or many times, or a class if the clone is expanded.

CASSETGLAGVVWETQYF,TGTGCCAGCAGTGAAACTGGGCTAGCGGGAGTGGTATGGGAGACCCAGTACTTC,TRBD2,TRBJ2-5,TRBV6-1,once
CASSVHQGLVNTEAFF,TGTGCCAGCAGCGTACATCAGGGTCTGGTGAACACTGAAGCTTTCTTT,-,TRBJ1-1,TRBV9,few
CASSHLAGEAYEQYF,TGCGCCAGCAGCCACCTAGCGGGAGAGGCATACGAGCAGTACTTC,TRBD2,TRBJ2-7,TRBV4-1,few
CAFLPRGPLETQYF,TGTGCCTTCCTTCCCAGGGGCCCACTGGAGACCCAGTACTTC,-,TRBJ2-5,TRBV30,-
CASSRLLGETQYF,TGCGCCAGCAGCCGTCTACTAGGGGAGACCCAGTACTTC,-,TRBJ2-5,TRBV4-1,-
CASSSTSLGGYEQYF,TGTGCCAGCAGTTCAACTAGCCTGGGGGGCTACGAGCAGTACTTC,-,TRBJ2-7,TRBV27,-
CATSMPSGSAGELFF,TGTGCCACCAGCATGCCCAGCGGGAGTGCCGGGGAGCTGTTTTTT,TRBD2,TRBJ2-2,TRBV15,-
CASTSGQGWEPQHF,TGTGCCAGTACATCAGGACAGGGGTGGGAGCCCCAGCATTTT,TRBD1,TRBJ1-5,TRBV19,-
CASSSYHGTGREAFF,TGTGCCAGCAGTTCATACCACGGGACAGGGCGGGAAGCTTTCTTT,TRBD1,TRBJ1-1,TRBV28,-
CASRQGNQPQHF,TGTGCCAGCAGACAGGGCAATCAGCCCCAGCATTTT,-,TRBJ1-5,TRBV25-1,-
CASSEEAGRNEQYF,TGTGCCAGCAGTGAAGAGGCAGGGCGAAACGAGCAGTACTTC,-,TRBJ2-7,TRBV2,-
CATSSLTGDGYTF,TGTGCCACCAGCAGCCTGACAGGGGACGGCTACACCTTC,TRBD1,TRBJ1-2,TRBV15,-
CATTPRVNYGYTF,TGTGCCACCACCCCAAGAGTGAACTATGGCTACACCTTC,-,TRBJ1-2,TRBV10-3,-
CASSLRVAGGITGELFF,TGTGCCAGCAGCCTGCGGGTAGCGGGAGGGATAACCGGGGAGCTGTTTTTT,TRBD2,TRBJ2-2,TRBV9,-
CASSLGTGYGQPQHF,TGTGCCAGCAGTCTCGGGACAGGGTATGGTCAGCCCCAGCATTTT,TRBD1,TRBJ1-5,TRBV28,-
CASSPSDSSSGNTIYF,TGTGCCAGCTCACCATCTGACAGCAGCTCTGGAAACACCATATATTTT,-,TRBJ1-3,TRBV18,-
CASSPQGANTEAFF,TGTGCCAGCAGCCCACAGGGGGCGAACACTGAAGCTTTCTTT,TRBD1,TRBJ1-1,TRBV27,-
CASSSPIAGETGANVLTF,TGTGCCAGCAGCTCCCCGATAGCGGGAGAAACTGGGGCCAACGTCCTGACTTTC,TRBD2,TRBJ2-6,TRBV13,once
CAGGRLGTGGSGNTIYF,TGTGCCGGGGGTCGATTGGGGACAGGGGGCTCTGGAAACACCATATATTTT,TRBD1,TRBJ1-3,TRBV30,-
CASRVHRGRMNTEAFF,TGTGCCAGCAGAGTCCACAGGGGGCGGATGAACACTGAAGCTTTCTTT,TRBD1,TRBJ1-1,TRBV27,-
CASSKLRLGADTQYF,TGTGCCAGCAGCAAACTCCGGCTAGGAGCGGATACGCAGTATTTT,-,TRBJ2-3,TRBV21-1,-
CASSGQAGETQYF,TGTGCCAGCAGTGGGCAGGCAGGGGAGACCCAGTACTTC,-,TRBJ2-5,TRBV2,-
CASSAGQGGEAFF,TGTGCCAGCAGTGCCGGACAGGGGGGTGAAGCTTTCTTT,TRBD1,TRBJ1-1,TRBV28,once
CASRGAGKNQPQHF,TGTGCCAGCCGCGGGGCGGGGAAAAATCAGCCCCAGCATTTT,-,TRBJ1-5,TRBV28,-
CASSEVPPGPSEKLFF,TGTGCCAGCAGTGAAGTCCCCCCAGGGCCTAGTGAAAAACTGTTTTTT,-,TRBJ1-4,TRBV2,few
CASSLMTGHEQYF,TGTGCCAGCAGCTTGATGACAGGCCACGAGCAGTACTTC,-,TRBJ2-7,TRBV5-4,-
CASSSLNTGELFF,TGCGCCAGCAGTTCCCTGAACACCGGGGAGCTGTTTTTT,-,TRBJ2-2,TRBV5-1,once
CASSPQRAGNNEQFF,TGTGCCAGCAGCCCCCAGCGGGCAGGTAACAATGAGCAGTTCTTC,-,TRBJ2-1,TRBV11-2,-
CASSFFLAGKEQPQHF,TGTGCCAGCAGCTTTTTCTTGGCGGGGAAGGAGCAGCCCCAGCATTTT,-,TRBJ1-5,TRBV28,-
CASSWYGGDEQYF,TGTGCCAGCAGCTGGTACGGGGGGGACGAGCAGTACTTC,TRBD2,TRBJ2-7,TRBV5-4,-
CSVEGGTSREETQYF,TGCAGCGTTGAAGGGGGGACTAGCAGAGAAGAGACCCAGTACTTC,TRBD2,TRBJ2-5,TRBV29-1,-
CSTNLADSTDTQYF,TGCAGCACCAACTTAGCGGATAGCACAGATACGCAGTATTTT,-,TRBJ2-3,TRBV29-1,few
CAWSPTSGEQYF,TGTGCCTGGAGTCCTACTAGCGGGGAGCAGTACTTC,TRBD2,TRBJ2-7,TRBV30,-
CASSHVSSGISEKLFF,TGCGCCAGCAGTCACGTTTCATCAGGGATATCTGAAAAACTGTTTTTT,-,TRBJ1-4,TRBV23-1,large
CASSYGDIGRGGYTF,TGTGCCAGCAGTTACGGGGACATAGGTCGGGGTGGCTACACCTTC,-,TRBJ1-2,TRBV6-5,-
CASSLGLALYEQYF,TGTGCCAGCAGTCTCGGACTCGCTCTCTACGAGCAGTACTTC,-,TRBJ2-7,TRBV6-5,-
CASSLAVPNEGSSTDTQYF,TGTGCCAGCAGCTTGGCCGTACCAAATGAGGGCTCCAGCACAGATACGCAGTATTTT,-,TRBJ2-3,TRBV5-6,-
CASSSRGRGDTEAFF,TGTGCCAGCAGCTCCCGGGGCAGGGGTGATACTGAAGCTTTCTTT,-,TRBJ1-1,TRBV7-2,-
CSVEDSLGTETYEQYF,TGCAGCGTTGAAGACTCTCTCGGGACAGAAACCTACGAGCAGTACTTC,TRBD1,TRBJ2-7,TRBV29-1,-
CASSVEAGLYGYTF,TGTGCCAGCAGCGTAGAAGCGGGCCTCTATGGCTACACCTTC,-,TRBJ1-2,TRBV9,-
CASSKGERRGNTGELFF,TGTGCCAGCAGCAAGGGGGAGCGTAGGGGGAACACCGGGGAGCTGTTTTTT,-,TRBJ2-2,TRBV9,-
CASSQSRGDGYTF,TGTGCCAGCAGCCAAAGCAGGGGGGATGGCTACACCTTC,TRBD1,TRBJ1-2,TRBV7-9,-
CASSQQIRGTEAFF,TGTGCCAGCAGCCAACAGATTCGGGGCACTGAAGCTTTCTTT,-,TRBJ1-1,TRBV6-5,few
CAISKQGALYGYTF,TGTGCCATCAGTAAACAGGGGGCCCTCTATGGCTACACCTTC,TRBD1,TRBJ1-2,TRBV10-3,-